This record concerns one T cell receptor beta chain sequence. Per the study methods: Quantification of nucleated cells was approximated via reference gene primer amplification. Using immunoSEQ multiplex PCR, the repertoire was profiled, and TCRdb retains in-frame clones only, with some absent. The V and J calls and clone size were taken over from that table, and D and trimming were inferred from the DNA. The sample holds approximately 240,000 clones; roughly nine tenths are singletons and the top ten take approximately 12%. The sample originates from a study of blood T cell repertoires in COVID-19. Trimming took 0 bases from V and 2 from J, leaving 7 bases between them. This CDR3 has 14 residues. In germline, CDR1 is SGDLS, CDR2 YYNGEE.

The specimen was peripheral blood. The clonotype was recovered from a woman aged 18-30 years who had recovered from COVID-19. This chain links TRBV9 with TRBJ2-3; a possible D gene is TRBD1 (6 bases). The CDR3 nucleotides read TGTGCCAGCAGCGTAGGGGACAACACAGATACGCAGTATTTT. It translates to CASSVGDNTDTQYF.